Below, 24 T cell receptor beta chains from the same sample are listed, as sequenced in a study of CD8+ T cells in alopecia areata. It was cDNA, reverse transcribed from extracted RNA, that served as the sequencing template. Sequencing used immunoSEQ multiplex PCR; TCRdb keeps in-frame clones, though not all of them. The sample contains 90,000 to 120,000 clones, 84% of which appear only once. The treatment here: oral pan-JAK inhibitor, 5-10 mg twice daily. The material sequenced was CD8+ T cells sorted from blood, taken at week 24, from a patient treated with tofacitinib. Receptors originate from a human donor with alopecia areata.

The V call is TRBV27, the J call TRBJ1-2, with D hard to call. The CDR3 length is 15 residues. V was trimmed by 3 bases and J by 7 bases, leaving 18 bases between them. CDR1 and CDR2 (germline): MNHEY, SMNVEV (reference sequence). CDR3 in amino acids: CASSFERGPRSGYTF. For the CDR3, the DNA is TGTGCCAGCAGTTTCGAGCGAGGCCCCCGGTCTGGCTACACCTTC.

The chain combines TRBV28 with TRBJ2-7, with D perhaps TRBD1 (6 bases). Trimming shortened V by 6 bases and J by 7 bases, and 19 bases separated the two germline ends. The germline V gene has CDR1 MDHEN and CDR2 SYDVKM. The CDR3 covers 14 residues. In DNA form, the CDR3 reads TGTGCCAGCAGCCCCTTTTCCCTAGGGGGAGAGCAGTACTTC. This gives the protein CASSPFSLGGEQYF.

This chain connects TRBV7-9 to TRBJ2-5; 10 nucleotides align to TRBD2. V was pared by 5 bases and J by 5 bases, with 5 bases of the junction left unmatched. There are 14 residues in the CDR3. Germline lookup yields CDR1 SEHNR and CDR2 FQNEAQ (reference sequence). DNA for the CDR3: TGTGCCAGCAGCAAGCGGGGGGGCATTGAGACCCAGTACTTC. Encoded protein: CASSKRGGIETQYF.

The V call is TRBV18, the J call TRBJ2-7; 7 nucleotides match TRBD1. The V segment lost 6 bases and the J segment 2 bases; nucleotides outside the gene matches: 7. CDR3 length: 14 amino acids. Germline V lookup: CDR1 KGHSH, CDR2 LQKENI. CDR3 residues: CASSPRDSPYEQYF. CDR3 sequence (DNA): TGTGCCAGCTCGCCCCGGGACAGCCCCTACGAGCAGTACTTC. Drawing the rest from reference TRBV18 and TRBJ2-7, the complete variable domain is NAGVMQNPRHLVRRRGQEARLRCSPMKGHSHVYWYRQLPEEGLKFMVYLQKENIIDESGMPKERFSAEFPKEGPSILRIQQVVRGDSAAYFCASSPRDSPYEQYFGPGTRLTVT.

The V and J genes are TRBV4-3 and TRBJ2-3, with TRBD1 identical over 8 bases. After removal of 5 bases from V and 0 bases from J, the junction contained 7 bases not matched to a gene. This CDR3 has 16 amino acids. The germline CDR1 and CDR2 sequences are LGHNA and YSLEER. CDR3 DNA sequence: TGCGCCAGCAGCTGGGGGACAGGTCCTAGCACAGATACGCAGTATTTT. Residues: CASSWGTGPSTDTQYF.

The chain joins TRBV11-1 to TRBJ1-5, with D tentatively TRBD1 (6 bases). This CDR3 comprises 13 residues. Germline V gives CDR1 SGHAT, CDR2 FQDESV (reference sequence). V was cut by 1 base and J by 7 bases, with 8 bases left in between. The CDR3 nucleotides read TGTGCCAGCAGCTTAGGACAGGCACAGCCCCAGCATTTT. It yields the protein CASSLGQAQPQHF.

This chain links TRBV5-1 with TRBJ2-1; D tentatively fits TRBD1 or TRBD2 (5 bases each). CDR1 and CDR2 (germline): SGHRS, YFSETQ. The CDR3 has 15 residues. V lost 1 base and J 2 bases, leaving 10 bases between the germline ends. CDR3 nucleotides: TGCGCCAGCAGCTTGTCAGGGAGCCCCTACAATGAGCAGTTCTTC. It yields the protein CASSLSGSPYNEQFF. Full variable domain (outside the CDR3, taken from reference TRBV5-1 and TRBJ2-1): KAGVTQTPRYLIKTRGQQVTLSCSPISGHRSVSWYQQTPGQGLQFLFEYFSETQRNKGNFPGRFSGRQFSNSRSEMNVSTLELGDSALYLCASSLSGSPYNEQFFGPGTRLTVL.

The CDR3, as DNA: TGCGCCAGCTCCGGGGGGGGGAACACTGAAGCTTTCTTT. The encoded protein is CASSGGGNTEAFF. The rearrangement uses TRBV4-1 and TRBJ1-1; weak D call: TRBD1 (5 bases). This CDR3 has 13 residues. Germline values: CDR1 MGHRA, CDR2 YSYEKL. Trimming removed 8 bases at V and 1 base at J, with 11 bases between.

V and J are TRBV7-2 and TRBJ2-7; D possibly corresponds to TRBD2 (5 bases). V was clipped by 2 bases and J by 2 bases, with 13 bases between them. CDR1 SGHTA and CDR2 FQGNSA come from the germline V gene. The CDR3 consists of 15 residues. CDR3 DNA: TGTGCCAGCAGCTTACCTGGGTGGGAGACCTACGAGCAGTACTTC. Its protein is CASSLPGWETYEQYF.

V usage is TRBV15 and J usage is TRBJ2-1; D is unresolved. The CDR3 is 13 amino acids. With 3 bases removed from V and 8 bases from J, the gap between germline ends came to 11 bases. CDR1 is LNHNV and CDR2 is YYDKDF in the germline V gene (reference sequence). The CDR3 here is CATSSEYGDEQFF. CDR3 DNA: TGTGCCACCAGCAGCGAGTACGGCGATGAGCAGTTCTTC.

This rearrangement joins TRBV5-1 to TRBJ2-2; D unresolved. The CDR3 covers 14 residues. V was clipped by 0 bases and J by 4 bases, with 7 bases between them. Per germline, CDR1 SGHRS and CDR2 YFSETQ. The CDR3 sequence: CASSLAFRTGELFF. For the CDR3, the DNA is TGCGCCAGCAGCTTGGCCTTTCGCACCGGGGAGCTGTTTTTT.

The chain links TRBV30 to TRBJ2-7; D is uncertain. The CDR3 loop spans 11 amino acids. CDR1 is GTSNPN, CDR2 SVGIG, per germline (reference sequence). Trimming pared 2 bases from V and 4 bases from J, leaving 6 bases between. CDR3 region: CAWSSVYEQYF. DNA of the CDR3: TGTGCCTGGAGTAGCGTTTACGAGCAGTACTTC. The variable domain in full, completed from reference TRBV30 and TRBJ2-7, reads SQTIHQWPATLVQPVGSPLSLECTVEGTSNPNLYWYRQAAGRGLQLLFYSVGIGQISSEVPQNLSASRPQDRQFILSSKKLLLSDSGFYLCAWSSVYEQYFGPGTRLTVT.

This sequence joins TRBV27 and TRBJ1-5, with D maybe TRBD1 (6 bases). From germline, CDR1 is MNHEY and CDR2 SMNVEV (reference sequence). The germline V and J ends were trimmed by 9 bases and 11 bases, with 17 bases remaining between them. This CDR3 region has 12 residues. The CDR3 region has the DNA TGTGCCAGTCATTTTGGGGGGGCGGCCCAGCATTTT. Its protein is CASHFGGAAQHF.

This clone has only a few counts. The chain has TRBV4-2 and TRBJ2-2; D is unresolved. The ends were cut back, 1 base at V and 5 bases at J, with 8 bases in the middle. The CDR3 is made up of 14 amino acids. The germline gives CDR1 LGHNA, CDR2 YNFKEQ. CDR3 residues: CASSQGIVTGELFF. In nucleotides, the CDR3 is TGTGCCAGCAGCCAAGGAATAGTAACCGGGGAGCTGTTTTTT.

CDR3 sequence: CASSPGVQFEQFF. For the CDR3, the DNA is TGTGCCAGCAGCCCGGGTGTACAATTTGAGCAGTTCTTC. The rearrangement joins TRBV7-2 to TRBJ2-1, with no clear D. Germline CDR1 SGHTA, CDR2 FQGNSA. This CDR3 has 13 amino acids. V lost 5 bases, J lost 9 bases, and 14 bases lay in between.

The gene calls are TRBV7-9 and TRBJ1-2; D ambiguous. Germline V gene data show CDR1 as SEHNR and CDR2 as FQNEAQ (reference sequence). The CDR3 covers 13 residues. Trimming left V 5 bases short and J 2 bases short, with 9 bases between. The CDR3 DNA is TGTGCCAGCAGCCAGGACCGAAACTATGGCTACACCTTC. Translated: CASSQDRNYGYTF.

This rearrangement joins TRBV2 to TRBJ2-7; 12 bases are shared with TRBD1. The germline V gene encodes CDR1 SNHLY and CDR2 FYNNEI. The CDR3 runs 14 residues. V lost 4 bases, J lost 8 bases, and 6 bases stayed unmatched. The CDR3 DNA is TGTGCCAGCAGTGGGGGGACAGGGGGCAGACAGCAGTACTTC. Encoded protein: CASSGGTGGRQQYF.

The V gene is TRBV5-4, the J gene TRBJ2-5; TRBD1 agrees at 8 bases. CDR3 size: 14 residues. V was pared by 3 bases and J by 5 bases, with 6 bases of the junction left unmatched. CDR1 SGHNT and CDR2 YYREEE come from the germline V gene (reference sequence). The CDR3 spells CASSSTGARETQYF. Here the CDR3 DNA reads TGTGCCAGCAGCTCGACAGGGGCGCGGGAGACCCAGTACTTC.

This chain links TRBV9 with TRBJ1-2, with D hard to call. Germline CDR1 SGDLS, CDR2 YYNGEE. Trimming removed 3 bases from V and 3 bases from J, with 9 bases in between. This CDR3 has 13 residues. The CDR3 DNA follows: TGTGCCAGCAGCGGGTTACGGGACTATGGCTACACCTTC. As protein: CASSGLRDYGYTF.

This clone was detected a few times. V and J are TRBV10-3 and TRBJ2-7; D is unclear. The CDR3 consists of 11 residues. Germline CDR1 ENHRY, CDR2 SYGVKD. V was cut by 6 bases and J by 6 bases, with 9 bases left in between. CDR3 region: CAIRDGPEQYF. CDR3 nucleotide sequence: TGTGCCATCAGGGACGGACCCGAGCAGTACTTC.

This clone has just one count. The chain combines TRBV7-6 with TRBJ1-1, with 7 bases fitting TRBD1. Unmatched junction bases numbered 7, after V lost 1 base and J lost 2 bases. In germline, CDR1 is SGHVS, CDR2 FNYEAQ. CDR3 length: 16 amino acids. CDR3 amino acids: CASSLEGGTYNTEAFF. CDR3 coding DNA: TGTGCCAGCAGCTTAGAAGGGGGCACTTATAACACTGAAGCTTTCTTT.

A single count supports this clone. V gene TRBV10-2 combines with J gene TRBJ1-1, with 8 bases aligning to TRBD1. The germline gives CDR1 WSHSY, CDR2 SAAADI. CDR3 size: 14 residues. V lost 2 bases to trimming and J lost 5 bases; unmatched junction nucleotides: 4. Here the CDR3 DNA reads TGCGCCAGCAGTGAGGGCAGGGGGCGAACTGAAGCTTTCTTT. Translation: CASSEGRGRTEAFF.

This clone turned up a few times. The chain is built from TRBV5-6 and TRBJ2-2; 7 positions agree with TRBD2. The CDR3 extends over 15 amino acids. Germline V gene sequence: CDR1 SGHDT, CDR2 YYEEEE. The junction had 6 bases not matched to a gene; V was cut back by 3 bases and J by 4 bases. CDR3 nucleotides: TGTGCCAGCAGCTCCGGACTAGTTGGCACCGGGGAGCTGTTTTTT. Its protein product is CASSSGLVGTGELFF.

The chain joins TRBV27 to TRBJ2-7; D ambiguous. CDR1 and CDR2 from the germline V gene are MNHEY and SMNVEV (reference sequence). The CDR3 runs to 14 residues. V shed 5 bases and J shed 3 bases, with 14 bases lying between them. The CDR3 DNA is TGTGCCAGCAGTCCCGGGCCTTACTTCTACGAGCAGTACTTC. Translation gives CASSPGPYFYEQYF.